This T cell receptor (beta chain) derives from a study of T cell repertoires and leukemia-associated antigens (dated by TCRdb to between 2018 and 2020). About the full investigation: Around 17 million effective reads were obtained overall, with each sample giving about 5.1 to 7 million read pairs and roughly 3 to 5.0 million effective reads. In vitro peptide stimulation of healthy T cells was used with the aim of identifying the antigen recognized by a TCR Vbeta21 clone previously found in CML patients.

Overall study results and their limits: Direct testing of the expanded clones' antigen specificity and function was not done, and further investigation was required. The four groups showed no significant differences in numbers of Vbeta genes (roughly 60), Jbeta genes (roughly 15), VDJ rearrangements, or unique CDR3s.

TRIzol reagent was used to extract total RNA from the cultured T cells. 5' rapid amplification of cDNA ends (5'RACE) was used to amplify TCRbeta libraries from RNA. Before sequencing, library concentration and integrity were assessed using Qubit, an Agilent instrument, and quantitative PCR. Sequencing of qualified libraries was performed on Illumina HiSeq or MiSeq by a commercial service provider. The study's own analysis went as follows. TCR sequences in each sample were identified with MiXCR version 1.8.2. Qualified clones required a CDR3 longer than four amino acids, an in-frame nucleotide length, and no stop codon. A read containing the complete CDR3 structure was defined as an effective read. Validation of expanded clones was performed by RT-PCR with 24 Vbeta primers, GeneScan spectratyping, and Sanger sequencing. TCRdb took the public reads, trimmed them with fastp at Q25, ran MiXCR for clone calling and kept in-frame beta chains. Each CDR3 protein gets just one entry, which takes the most common genes and DNA from the rows behind it. The V and J calls were not made by the authors but by TCRdb's processing. The sample contains roughly 15,000 distinct CDR3 sequences, roughly 40% of them found a single time. Together, the top ten hold 9.2% of the sample.

CD3+ T cells were first rested overnight at roughly 2.5 million cells/mL in RPMI 1640 without fetal bovine serum. MACS immunomagnetic beads were used according to the manufacturer's instructions to isolate CD3+ T cells from PBMCs. On this clonotype itself: Which antigen it targets is not known. Per-nucleotide qualities are absent, and no much larger clonotype sits a single base away.

In the germline V gene (reference sequence), CDR1 corresponds to LNHDA and CDR2 to SQIVND. Reading from cysteine to phenylalanine, the CDR3 counts 15 amino acids. Just CDR3 DNA is preserved here, 45 bases in frame from base 1. V and J lose 7 bases and 8 bases, and a span of 21 bases separates them. The chain was built from TRBV19 and TRBJ2-1; too little of a D gene remains to name it. The TCR comes from a female donor in good health. Input material: CD3+ T cells sorted from blood and cultured. The CDR3 here reads CASTLEYLVVHEQFF. The nucleotide sequence reads TGTGCCAGTACTCTGGAGTACCTAGTGGTCCATGAGCAGTTCTTC.